The clone carrying this T cell receptor beta chain was found once. Since the CDR3 does not end with the conserved phenylalanine or tryptophan, this likely comes from a read error. The DNA is omitted, as the CDR3 cannot be located on it reliably, and the CDR3 follows TCRdb's listing. This specimen belongs to a study of tumor-infiltrating lymphocytes in primary liver carcinoma. A primer matching the constant region was used to make TCR beta cDNA from 450 to 500 ng of total RNA. Amplification in three nested multiplex PCR rounds with slightly modified ARM-PCR gave rise to TCR beta libraries. The first two PCR rounds, roughly 9 cycles each, used TRBV1-TRBV30 forward primers and a C-beta reverse primer. TCRdb re-called the multiplex PCR reads through MiXCR, storing one row per CDR3 protein. Here the sample spans 45,000 to 55,000 distinct CDR3 sequences, about 70% being singletons. The germline gives CDR1 SGHRS, CDR2 YFSETQ. The CDR3 spans 15 amino acids, including both terminal residues.

Bulk tissue was left unsorted, and RNA and DNA were co-extracted from about 19-30 mg of it. The TCR comes from a man aged 35 to 55 with primary liver carcinoma and hepatitis B virus infection. Sequenced: liver tumor tissue from sampling region 2. The subset: tumor region T2, inferior pole. The chain is built from TRBV5-1 and TRBJ2-7; the table's D call TRBD1 went unverified against the DNA. CDR3 protein: CASGAPGQGMSEQCI.